This T cell receptor beta chain appears in the sequencing data of a study of blood T cell repertoires in COVID-19. For the study at large: Donors in the United States, Italy and Spain gave samples during acute or convalescent COVID-19. The analysed material was cDNA or gDNA that came from T cells, B-cell-depleted T cells, or PBMCs.

This CDR3 is 14 amino acids long. V was pared by 6 bases and J by 10 bases, with 8 bases of the junction left unmatched. Germline V gene data show CDR1 as MNHEY and CDR2 as SVGAGI. Per the authors' pipeline: Amplifying reference gene primers gave estimates of nucleated cell counts. Only in-frame clones appear in the TCRdb table, and some are missing; sequencing was by immunoSEQ multiplex PCR. For V, J and clone size, that table is used; D and trimming come from the DNA. This sample has approximately 170,000 clones, with approximately 87% found just once. This chain uses TRBV6-5 with TRBJ1-6, with 8 bases aligning to TRBD1. This clonotype was sampled from a man younger than 30 with active or convalescent COVID-19. The sample taken for sequencing was peripheral blood. The CDR3 DNA follows: TGTGCCAGCAGGATTCTGGACAGGGACTCACCCCTCCACTTT. This gives the protein CASRILDRDSPLHF.